Listed below are T cell receptor beta chains from one sample, sequenced in a study of cytomegalovirus exposure and HLA in healthy donors. Assay: immunoSEQ multiplex PCR; the TCRdb copy retains only in-frame clones and omits some. The sample holds some 130,000 clones; approximately 80% are singletons and the top ten take approximately 5.6%. Sequenced sample: PBMCs. These receptors were collected from a woman in her thirties or forties in good health and CMV-seropositive. Each CDR3 is given with its conserved first and last residue. The D gene is left open where the match is weak. Size values are once, few and many counts, or a class for expanded clones, and some rows have none.

TRBJ2-5,TRBD2,few,TRBV6-6,CASSYGLAGVQETQYF,TGTGCCAGCAGTTATGGACTAGCGGGGGTACAAGAGACCCAGTACTTC
TRBJ2-1,.,.,TRBV5-1,CASSLADRVGREQFF,TGCGCCAGCAGCTTGGCTGACAGGGTTGGGAGGGAGCAGTTCTTC
TRBJ1-2,TRBD1,.,TRBV6-1,CASSGGTGFGYTF,TGTGCCAGCAGTGGGGGGACAGGTTTTGGCTACACCTTC
TRBJ1-5,TRBD1,few,TRBV11-2,CASSGQGGYQPQHF,TGTGCCAGCTCCGGACAGGGGGGATATCAGCCCCAGCATTTT
TRBJ2-5,.,few,TRBV6-1,CASSVQGSYQETQYF,TGTGCCAGCAGTGTACAGGGTTCTTACCAAGAGACCCAGTACTTC
TRBJ1-5,.,.,TRBV19,CASTNARGYQPQHF,TGTGCCAGTACCAACGCCAGGGGATATCAGCCCCAGCATTTT
TRBJ2-7,.,.,TRBV27,CASSQTGTAYEQYF,TGTGCCAGCAGTCAAACCGGGACTGCCTACGAGCAGTACTTC
TRBJ1-1,.,.,TRBV4-1,CASSQEREIYTEAFF,TGCGCCAGCAGCCAAGAAAGAGAAATTTACACTGAAGCTTTCTTT
TRBJ2-3,TRBD2,.,TRBV6-5,CASGSDRLAGTDTQYF,TGTGCCAGCGGTTCCGACAGACTAGCGGGCACAGATACGCAGTATTTT
TRBJ1-3,TRBD1,once,TRBV7-6,CASSLGTGRTGNTIYF,TGTGCCAGCAGCTTAGGGACAGGGAGAACTGGAAACACCATATATTTT
TRBJ2-5,.,.,TRBV6-6,CASSYPGPETQYF,TGTGCCAGCAGTTACCCAGGGCCGGAGACCCAGTACTTC
TRBJ2-1,TRBD2,.,TRBV9,CASSVDFSGGPGEQFF,TGTGCCAGCAGCGTAGATTTCTCGGGGGGGCCGGGTGAGCAGTTCTTC
TRBJ2-2,.,once,TRBV6-6,CASSYRSTGELFF,TGTGCCAGCAGTTATCGTTCGACCGGGGAGCTGTTTTTT
TRBJ2-1,.,.,TRBV27,CASAGDLRGATYNEQFF,TGTGCCAGTGCGGGGGATTTGAGGGGGGCCACCTACAATGAGCAGTTCTTC
TRBJ2-7,.,.,TRBV6-4,CASSDSAMEQYF,TGTGCCAGCAGTGACTCAGCTATGGAGCAGTACTTC